This paragraph reports one TCR beta chain. No antigen is known for it. The sample comes from a study of T cells after yellow fever vaccination. Study-wide results and caveats: From the bulk population, abundant clonotypes could contaminate and appear within FACS-sorted repertoires.

Via MiXCR, TCRdb re-called the 5' RACE reads, giving one row per CDR3 protein. The table records a few hundred thousand distinct CDR3 sequences, around 20% of them present only once. The clonotype originates from a man aged 18-30 years who received the YFV17D yellow fever vaccine. Sequences were derived from PBMCs, sampled before the yellow fever booster vaccination.

This CDR3 reads CASSQEGENNEQFF. As DNA, the CDR3 is TGCGCCAGCAGCCAAGAGGGGGAGAACAATGAGCAGTTCTTC. V is TRBV4-3 and J is TRBJ2-1; possibly TRBD1 or TRBD2 for D (5 bases each). Trimming cost V 0 bases and J 5 bases, with 8 bases left between them. This CDR3 comprises 14 residues. Per the germline V gene, CDR1 is LGHNA and CDR2 is YSLEER.